Detailed here is one T cell receptor (beta chain). These data are taken from a study of control samples from healthy donors and cancer patients. TCRdb keeps only in-frame clones here, not all; method: immunoSEQ multiplex PCR. The data show just over 80,000 clones, with 94% seen just once and 4.5% to 6% held by the top ten. The CDR3 spans 15 residues. The V end lost 1 base, the J end lost 4 bases, and 12 bases lay between the germline ends. CDR1 and CDR2 from the germline V gene are LGHNA and YNFKEQ. This chain connects TRBV4-2 to TRBJ2-3, with D perhaps TRBD1 or TRBD2 (5 bases each). The origin of this receptor is a woman aged 18-35 years in good health. The specimen was blood. The CDR3: CASSQVGESADTQYF. For the CDR3, the DNA is TGTGCCAGCAGCCAAGTAGGGGAGTCTGCAGATACGCAGTATTTT.